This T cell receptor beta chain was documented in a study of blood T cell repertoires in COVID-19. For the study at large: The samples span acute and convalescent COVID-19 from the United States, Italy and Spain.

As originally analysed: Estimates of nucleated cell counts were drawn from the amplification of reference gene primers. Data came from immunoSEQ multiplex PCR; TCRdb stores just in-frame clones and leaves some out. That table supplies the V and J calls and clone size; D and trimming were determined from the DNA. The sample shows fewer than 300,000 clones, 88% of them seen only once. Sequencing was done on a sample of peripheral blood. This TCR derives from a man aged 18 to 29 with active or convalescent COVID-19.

This chain's CDR3 is CASSLWGRETQYF. CDR3 DNA: TGTGCCAGCAGCTTATGGGGCCGAGAGACCCAGTACTTC. The V gene is TRBV11-2, the J gene TRBJ2-5; D perhaps matches TRBD1 (5 bases). CDR1 SGHAT and CDR2 FQNNGV come from the germline V gene. This CDR3 comprises 13 residues. Trimming shortened V by 2 bases and J by 4 bases, and 8 bases separated the two germline ends.